This record concerns one TCR beta chain sequence. Antigen: not known. This table comes from immunoSEQ multiplex PCR, and its TCRdb copy is limited to in-frame clones, with some not included. In the table there are roughly 7,000 clones, less than 75% of which are singletons. This specimen belongs to a study of cytotoxic CD8 clonotypes in ibrutinib-treated CLL. Whole-study context: Once treatment had gone on for a median of around 13 months, range 6 to 36, response samples were drawn. Notes on the study in general: Public clonotypes, found uncommonly, either contracted or stayed stable on treatment.

The germline CDR1 and CDR2 sequences are SNHLY and FYNNEI. This CDR3 is 15 amino acids long. Trimming removed 5 bases from V and 0 bases from J, with 11 bases in between. The TCR comes from a human donor with chronic lymphocytic leukemia. This chain connects TRBV2 to TRBJ1-5; D gene unclear. Sequencing was performed on PBMCs, taken before ibrutinib treatment. As DNA, the CDR3 is TGTGCCAGCAGTTGGACCGAATATAGCAATCAGCCCCAGCATTTT. Translated, it gives CASSWTEYSNQPQHF.